This TCR beta chain was captured in a study of Ad26.COV2.S vaccination and SARS-CoV-2 variants. Sequencing used immunoSEQ multiplex PCR; TCRdb keeps in-frame clones, though not all of them. The table has about 97,000 clones, around 80% seen once. Per the germline V gene, CDR1 is GTSNPN and CDR2 is SVGIG (reference sequence). Trimming took 0 bases from V and 5 from J, leaving 7 bases between them. CDR3 length: 13 amino acids. V is TRBV30 and J is TRBJ2-2; the D gene could be TRBD1 or TRBD2 (6 bases each). The TCR was taken from a human donor who had recovered from COVID-19. The starting material was peripheral blood, obtained after recovery from COVID-19. CDR3 sequence: CAWSVGGTGELFF. For the CDR3, the DNA is TGTGCCTGGAGTGTAGGGGGGACCGGGGAGCTGTTTTTT.